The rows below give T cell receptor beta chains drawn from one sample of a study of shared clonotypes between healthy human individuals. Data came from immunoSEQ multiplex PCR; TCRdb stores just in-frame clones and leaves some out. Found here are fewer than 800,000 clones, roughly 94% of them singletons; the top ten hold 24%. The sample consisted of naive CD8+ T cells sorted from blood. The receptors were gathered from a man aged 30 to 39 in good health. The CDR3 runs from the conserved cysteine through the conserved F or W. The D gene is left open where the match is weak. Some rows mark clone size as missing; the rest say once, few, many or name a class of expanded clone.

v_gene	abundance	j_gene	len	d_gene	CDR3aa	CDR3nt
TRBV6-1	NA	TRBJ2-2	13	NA	CASGNTRTGELFF	TGTGCCAGCGGAAATACGAGGACCGGGGAGCTGTTTTTT
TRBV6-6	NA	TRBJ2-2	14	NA	CASSVPGNAGELFF	TGTGCCAGCAGTGTCCCGGGTAACGCCGGGGAGCTGTTTTTT
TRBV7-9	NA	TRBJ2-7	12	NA	CASSPGGGWQYF	TGTGCCAGCAGCCCAGGAGGGGGCTGGCAGTACTTC
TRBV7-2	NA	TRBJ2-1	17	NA	CASSLRERREPYNEQFF	TGTGCCAGCAGCTTAAGGGAGCGGAGGGAACCCTACAATGAGCAGTTCTTC
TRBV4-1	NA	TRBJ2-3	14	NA	CASSLPDAVDTQYF	TGCGCCAGCAGCCTTCCGGATGCGGTAGATACGCAGTATTTT
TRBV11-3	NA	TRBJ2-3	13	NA	CASSLGTADTQYF	TGTGCCAGCAGCTTAGGTACCGCAGATACGCAGTATTTT
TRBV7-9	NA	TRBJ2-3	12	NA	CASTYSTDTQYF	TGTGCCAGCACCTACTCCACAGATACGCAGTATTTT
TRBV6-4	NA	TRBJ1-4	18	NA	CASSDSRTSDCTNEKLFF	TGTGCCAGCAGTGACTCGAGGACGTCGGACTGCACTAATGAAAAACTGTTTTTT
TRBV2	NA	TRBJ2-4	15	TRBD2	CASSSTGLDQNIQYF	TGTGCCAGCAGTTCTACGGGACTAGACCAAAACATTCAGTACTTC
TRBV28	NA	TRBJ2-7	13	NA	CASSLTLSYEQYF	TGTGCCAGCAGTTTGACTCTATCCTACGAGCAGTACTTC
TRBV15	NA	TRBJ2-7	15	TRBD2	CATSRVGEGRPEQYF	TGTGCCACCAGCAGAGTAGGGGAGGGCCGGCCCGAGCAGTACTTC
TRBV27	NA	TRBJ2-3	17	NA	CASSLNFRGAVTDTQYF	TGTGCCAGCAGTTTAAATTTCCGGGGTGCTGTGACAGATACGCAGTATTTT
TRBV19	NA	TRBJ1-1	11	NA	CASKLGTEAFF	TGTGCCAGTAAATTGGGTACTGAAGCTTTCTTT
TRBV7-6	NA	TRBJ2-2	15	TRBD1	CASSFGTGNTGELFF	TGTGCCAGCAGCTTCGGGACAGGGAACACCGGGGAGCTGTTTTTT
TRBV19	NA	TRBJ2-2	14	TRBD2	CASRWEGLTGELFF	TGTGCCAGCAGGTGGGAGGGCCTTACCGGGGAGCTGTTTTTT
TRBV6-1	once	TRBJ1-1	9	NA	CATHDQAFF	TGTGCAACCCACGATCAAGCTTTCTTT
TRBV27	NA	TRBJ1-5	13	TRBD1	CASSRGGWQPQHF	TGTGCCAGCAGCCGAGGGGGCTGGCAGCCCCAGCATTTT
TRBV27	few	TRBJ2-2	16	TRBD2	CASSWGTSGSTGELFF	TGTGCCAGCAGTTGGGGGACTAGCGGGAGTACCGGGGAGCTGTTTTTT
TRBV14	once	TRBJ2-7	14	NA	CASSQGQVTYEQYF	TGTGCCAGCAGCCAAGGACAGGTAACCTACGAGCAGTACTTC
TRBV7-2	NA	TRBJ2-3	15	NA	CASSLRVGFTDTQYF	TGTGCCAGCAGCTTAAGGGTTGGGTTTACAGATACGCAGTATTTT
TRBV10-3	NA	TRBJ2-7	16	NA	CAISGGNSRSSYEQYF	TGTGCCATCAGTGGGGGGAACAGTCGAAGCTCCTACGAGCAGTACTTC
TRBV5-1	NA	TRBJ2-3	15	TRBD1	CASSLGGQSTDTQYF	TGCGCCAGCAGCTTGGGGGGACAGTCCACAGATACGCAGTATTTT
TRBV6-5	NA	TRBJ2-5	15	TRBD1	CASSLRDSTRETQYF	TGTGCCAGCAGTCTACGGGACAGCACAAGGGAGACCCAGTACTTC
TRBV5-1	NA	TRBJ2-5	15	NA	CASSVMDPGRETQYF	TGCGCCAGCAGCGTTATGGACCCCGGACGGGAGACCCAGTACTTC
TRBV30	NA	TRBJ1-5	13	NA	CAWSSQANQPQHF	TGTGCCTGGAGTAGTCAGGCTAATCAGCCCCAGCATTTT
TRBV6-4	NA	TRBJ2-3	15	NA	CASSEGQGNTDTQYF	TGTGCCAGCAGTGAGGGGCAGGGGAACACAGATACGCAGTATTTT
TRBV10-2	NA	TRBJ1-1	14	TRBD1	CASSGTGGLPEAFF	TGCGCCAGCAGTGGAACAGGGGGTTTACCTGAAGCTTTCTTT
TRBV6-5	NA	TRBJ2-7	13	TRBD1	CASSLGQGSEQYF	TGTGCCAGCAGTCTGGGACAGGGCTCCGAGCAGTACTTC
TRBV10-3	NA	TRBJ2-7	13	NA	CAISLESRDEQYF	TGTGCCATCAGTTTGGAAAGTCGGGACGAGCAGTACTTC
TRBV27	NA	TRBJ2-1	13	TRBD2	CAGPGLAPNEQFF	TGTGCCGGACCGGGACTAGCCCCAAATGAGCAGTTCTTC
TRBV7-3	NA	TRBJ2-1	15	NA	CASSLAPGAYNEQFF	TGTGCCAGCAGCTTAGCTCCAGGGGCCTACAATGAGCAGTTCTTC
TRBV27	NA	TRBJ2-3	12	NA	CASSTATDTQYF	TGTGCCAGCAGTACTGCAACAGATACGCAGTATTTT
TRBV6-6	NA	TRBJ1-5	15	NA	CASSYSTDGNQPQHF	TGTGCCAGCAGTTACTCGACGGACGGCAATCAGCCCCAGCATTTT
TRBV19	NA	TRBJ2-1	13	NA	CASRLVSTNEQFF	TGTGCCAGTAGGCTGGTGTCGACCAATGAGCAGTTCTTC
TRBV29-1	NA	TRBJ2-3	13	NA	CSVDISWTDTQYF	TGCAGCGTTGATATCTCCTGGACAGATACGCAGTATTTT
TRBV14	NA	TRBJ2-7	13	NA	CASSQLLTYEQYF	TGTGCCAGCAGCCAACTTCTTACCTACGAGCAGTACTTC
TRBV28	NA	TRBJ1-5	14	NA	CASSPPRGNQPQHF	TGTGCCAGCAGTCCACCTAGGGGCAATCAGCCCCAGCATTTT
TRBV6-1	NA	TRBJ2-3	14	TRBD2	CASRVAGSTDTQYF	TGTGCCAGCAGGGTAGCGGGAAGCACAGATACGCAGTATTTT
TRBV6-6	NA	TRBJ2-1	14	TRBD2	CASSGTSGYNEQFF	TGTGCCAGCAGTGGGACTAGCGGCTACAATGAGCAGTTCTTC
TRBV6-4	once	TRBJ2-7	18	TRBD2	CANKPGYSGRPLGYEQYF	TGTGCCAACAAGCCTGGGTATAGCGGGAGGCCCCTCGGGTACGAGCAGTACTTC
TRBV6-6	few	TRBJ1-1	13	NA	CASSQGMNTEAFF	TGTGCCAGCAGCCAGGGCATGAACACTGAAGCTTTCTTT
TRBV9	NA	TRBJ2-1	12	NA	CASSVDDNEQFF	TGTGCCAGCAGCGTAGACGACAATGAGCAGTTCTTC
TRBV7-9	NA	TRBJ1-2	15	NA	CASSSQGTFLYGYTF	TGTGCCAGCAGCTCGCAGGGGACCTTTCTCTATGGCTACACCTTC
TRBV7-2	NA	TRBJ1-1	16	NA	CASSLAVPSGGTEAFF	TGTGCCAGCAGCTTAGCGGTTCCATCGGGTGGCACTGAAGCTTTCTTT
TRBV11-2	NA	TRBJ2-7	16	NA	CASSSWTSSGYYEQYF	TGTGCCAGCAGCTCATGGACTTCGAGCGGGTACTACGAGCAGTACTTC
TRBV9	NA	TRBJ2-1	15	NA	CASSVEASAYNEQFF	TGTGCCAGCAGCGTAGAAGCTAGCGCATACAATGAGCAGTTCTTC
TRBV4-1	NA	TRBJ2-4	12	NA	CASSSFNAVQYF	TGCGCCAGCAGCTCCTTTAACGCGGTTCAGTACTTC
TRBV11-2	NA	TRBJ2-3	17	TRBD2	CASSPRTSGRDSDTQYF	TGTGCCAGCAGCCCTCGGACTAGCGGGAGGGATTCAGATACGCAGTATTTT
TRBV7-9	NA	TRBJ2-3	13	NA	CASSSPSSDTQYF	TGTGCCAGCAGCTCTCCATCATCAGATACGCAGTATTTT
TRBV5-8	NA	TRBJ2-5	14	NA	CASSPRDRQETQYF	TGTGCCAGCAGCCCGCGGGACAGACAAGAGACCCAGTACTTC
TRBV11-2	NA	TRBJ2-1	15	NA	CASSLMVGVGDEQFF	TGTGCCAGCAGCTTAATGGTGGGTGTTGGGGATGAGCAGTTCTTC
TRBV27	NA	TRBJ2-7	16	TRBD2	CASSFLIAGGPGEQYF	TGTGCCAGCAGTTTTTTAATAGCGGGAGGGCCGGGCGAGCAGTACTTC
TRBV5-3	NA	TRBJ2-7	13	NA	CARRAEEFYEQYF	TGTGCCAGAAGAGCAGAGGAGTTCTACGAGCAGTACTTC